The 16 T cell receptor beta chains given below trace back to one sample, sequenced in a study of blood T cell repertoires in COVID-19. Sequencing was performed with immunoSEQ multiplex PCR; in TCRdb, only in-frame clones are kept and a portion is missing. The sample lists 210,000 or so clones; 70% to 85% were seen once. The sample consisted of peripheral blood. These receptors came from a woman of 80 years or more with COVID-19, enrolled during active disease.

Only one count was recorded for this clone. The chain recombines TRBV28 with TRBJ2-7, with 11 nucleotides matching TRBD1. The trim removed 2 bases at V and 11 bases at J, leaving 8 bases unmatched. This CDR3 contains 14 residues. Looked up from germline, CDR1 is MDHEN and CDR2 is SYDVKM. CDR3 nucleotides: TGTGCCAGCAGTTTACGCCCCGGGACAGGGGGGAAGTACTTC. This gives the protein CASSLRPGTGGKYF.

This clone was detected once. The chain is built from TRBV6-1 and TRBJ1-1; D is undetermined. Germline assignment: CDR1 MNHNS and CDR2 SASEGT. The CDR3 totals 13 residues. V lost 3 bases, J lost 4 bases, and 9 bases lay in between. CDR3 in amino acids: CASSETSGTEAFF. CDR3 nucleotides: TGTGCCAGCAGTGAGACTAGTGGCACTGAAGCTTTCTTT.

This chain links TRBV6-5 with TRBJ1-2, with a tentative D call TRBD1 (5 bases). The V end was cut by 6 bases, the J end by 7 bases, with 15 bases between. CDR1 and CDR2 from the germline V gene are MNHEY and SVGAGI. The CDR3 runs to 13 residues. CDR3 nucleotide sequence: TGTGCCAGCAGACGAAACAGGAGCCGTGGCTACACCTTC. Its translation: CASRRNRSRGYTF.

The CDR3 protein is CASSSQKTGRANVLTF. CDR3 bases: TGCGCCAGCAGCTCGCAGAAGACGGGGAGGGCCAACGTCCTGACTTTC. The chain is built from TRBV4-1 and TRBJ2-6; possibly TRBD2 for D (5 bases). Trimming took off 5 bases at V and 5 bases at J, with 16 bases between the two ends. From germline, CDR1 is MGHRA and CDR2 YSYEKL. The CDR3 spans 16 residues.

The rearrangement joins TRBV7-6 to TRBJ2-3, with D possibly TRBD2 on 6 matching bases. The CDR3 covers 14 residues. In germline, CDR1 is SGHVS, CDR2 FNYEAQ. V dropped 5 bases and J dropped 2 bases, with 11 bases sitting between them. The DNA of the CDR3 is TGTGCCAGCAGCGCGTCGGGGGTCACAGATACGCAGTATTTT. Protein product: CASSASGVTDTQYF. Variable domain in full (rest from reference TRBV7-6 and TRBJ2-3): GAGVSQSPRYKVTKRGQDVALRCDPISGHVSLYWYRQALGQGPEFLTYFNYEAQQDKSGLPNDRFSAERPEGSISTLTIQRTEQRDSAMYRCASSASGVTDTQYFGPGTRLTVL.

The chain recombines TRBV5-6 with TRBJ1-6; the D gene is possibly TRBD1 (6 bases). The V gene lost 3 bases and the J gene lost 13 bases, with 17 bases spanning the gap. The CDR3 is 14 amino acids. Germline CDR1 is SGHDT and CDR2 is YYEEEE. The DNA for the CDR3 is TGTGCCAGCAGCTCGACAGGACTCATGGGGCCCCTCCACTTT. Its translation is CASSSTGLMGPLHF.

This sequence joins TRBV6-5 and TRBJ2-1, with 7 bases fitting TRBD2. CDR3 length: 15 amino acids. The germline gives CDR1 MNHEY, CDR2 SVGAGI. The V and J ends lost 6 bases and 1 base, in that order; junction bases with no gene match: 6. CDR3 region: CASRPLAESYNEQFF. The DNA for the CDR3 is TGTGCCAGCAGACCTCTAGCGGAGTCCTACAATGAGCAGTTCTTC.

V usage is TRBV11-2 and J usage is TRBJ1-5, with D possibly being TRBD1 (5 bases). CDR3 length: 14 amino acids. V was pared by 5 bases and J by 5 bases, with 13 bases between. Germline lookup yields CDR1 SGHAT and CDR2 FQNNGV. CDR3 residues: CASSPSGSHQPQHF. Here the CDR3 DNA reads TGTGCCAGCAGCCCCTCAGGGTCGCATCAGCCCCAGCATTTT.

The table lists this clone with a few counts. The V and J genes are TRBV10-3 and TRBJ2-5; TRBD2 matches 10 bases. CDR3 length: 17 residues. V shed 6 bases, J shed 2 bases, and the junction held 12 bases outside the gene matches. The germline CDR1 and CDR2 sequences are ENHRY and SYGVKD. Here the CDR3 DNA reads TGTGCCATCAGGAGAGAAGCGGGGGGGCCGAGGCAAGAGACCCAGTACTTC. Residues: CAIRREAGGPRQETQYF.

As concerns this clone: Other DNA sequences within the sample encode an identical CDR3. The gene calls are TRBV7-9 and TRBJ1-1, with D unresolved. The V gene's germline CDR1 is SEHNR and CDR2 FQNEAQ (reference sequence). The CDR3 is made up of 13 amino acids. V gave up 5 bases and J gave up 0 bases, with 7 bases separating them. The CDR3 DNA reads as TGTGCCAGCAGCCTTGACATGAACACTGAAGCTTTCTTT. This encodes CASSLDMNTEAFF.

This clone came up many times. For the CDR3, the DNA is TGTGCCACCAGTGATTTGCACCGACTAGCGGGAGCCTACGAGCAGTACTTC. Amino acid sequence: CATSDLHRLAGAYEQYF. The chain links TRBV24-1 to TRBJ2-7, with 12 bases that match TRBD2. The CDR3 has 17 residues. Per the germline V gene, CDR1 is KGHDR and CDR2 is SFDVKD. V dropped 0 bases and J dropped 2; count of bases not matched to a gene: 4.

The V gene is TRBV19, the J gene TRBJ1-5; D is unclear. V was trimmed by 0 bases and J by 4 bases, leaving 7 bases between them. This CDR3 is 14 amino acids long. CDR1 is LNHDA, CDR2 SQIVND, per germline (reference sequence). The CDR3 nucleotides read TGTGCCAGTAGTATAGATCGCGCGAATCAGCCCCAGCATTTT. Translation: CASSIDRANQPQHF.

In its sample, this clone was seen a few times. The chain combines TRBV28 with TRBJ2-7; the match to TRBD1 covers 9 bases. The CDR3 loop spans 17 amino acids. V was clipped by 7 bases and J by 5 bases; unmatched bases: 18. Germline CDR1 and CDR2: MDHEN and SYDVKM. The CDR3 DNA reads TGTGCCAGCAACCCGGACAGGGGTAACCCTCCCGTCCACGAGCAGTACTTC. Translated, it gives CASNPDRGNPPVHEQYF.

J is TRBJ1-3 and V is TRBV13, with a possible D match to TRBD1 (5 bases). V was shortened by 2 bases and J by 2 bases, with 10 bases between the two germline ends. Germline CDR1 reads PRHDT; CDR2 reads FYEKMQ (reference sequence). The CDR3 has 15 residues. CDR3 nucleotides: TGTGCCAGCAGCTTAAATGGGGCAGCTGGAAACACCATATATTTT. This translates into CASSLNGAAGNTIYF.

The V call is TRBV6-5, the J call TRBJ2-3, with D unclear. Germline lookup yields CDR1 MNHEY and CDR2 SVGAGI. The CDR3 contains 13 residues. The V end was cut by 5 bases, the J end by 4 bases, with 10 bases between. The CDR3 DNA sequence: TGTGCCAGCAGTACCATAGTCCCAGATACGCAGTATTTT. It encodes CASSTIVPDTQYF.

The DNA for the CDR3 is TGTGCCAGCAGTCCAGGACTAGCCCCTAACAATGAGCAGTTCTTC. Translated: CASSPGLAPNNEQFF. The chain is built from TRBV28 and TRBJ2-1, with TRBD2 matching 8 bases. The CDR3 contains 15 residues. Germline-derived CDR1 and CDR2 are MDHEN and SYDVKM. J was trimmed by 5 bases and V by 5 bases; bases with no gene match: 8.